What follows describes a single TCR beta chain. Its recognized antigen is unknown. Per-nucleotide qualities are absent, and no much larger clonotype sits a single base away. The sample belongs to a study of cytomegalovirus exposure and HLA in healthy donors (dated by TCRdb to between 2016 and 2019). With regard to the full study: According to a later analysis, the 120 or so validation repertoires were produced on the same platform as the 666 repertoires of the first cohort. The aim of the study was to test whether cataloging public T cell receptors could identify signatures of past pathogen exposure. Along with the roughly 700-subject first cohort, a separate validation cohort of over a hundred different subjects was used. To predict cytomegalovirus infection status, the study brought together high-throughput TCR immunosequencing, statistical association of individual TCRs with disease status, and machine learning.

Beyond this particular receptor, the publication reports: A later analysis lacked HLA typing for the validation cohort, so it scored co-occurrence in that cohort across all 120 repertoires. In vitro tests confirmed that a few of the cytomegalovirus-associated TCR beta chains recognize cytomegalovirus antigens. Subsequent analysis determined that TCRs grouped into clusters in the first cohort also showed a tendency toward co-occurrence across the roughly 110 validation repertoires, and 94% of cluster scores exceeded 0. While some public TCRs were present in many individuals, most TCR sequences turned up only very rarely across donors. The study gave a list of over 150 TCR beta chains associated with cytomegalovirus. In both the original and validation cohorts, the classifier was reported to diagnose cytomegalovirus status with high specificity and sensitivity. It was suggested by the authors that the approach could potentially be generalized to other disease states and immunological phenotypes.

Libraries were made using the immunoSEQ multiplex PCR assay. On the authors' methods: A statistical classification framework was developed to diagnose cytomegalovirus status using the catalog of TCR beta chain sequences. In TCRdb, the immuneACCESS table is reduced to in-frame sequences with V and J assigned. These tables do not hold every clone; where another copy was compared, an unresolved V gene accounts for under half, and the others remain unexplained. V, J and clone size are taken as reported in that table, and D and trimming were inferred from the DNA itself. A total of about 200,000 clones appear in this sample, 83% of them only once. Roughly 5.5% of the sample is in the top ten clones. The germline V gene (reference sequence) sets CDR1 to SGHNT and CDR2 to YYREEE. Its CDR3 holds 12 amino acids, cysteine through phenylalanine. This entry keeps only the CDR3 DNA: 36 bases, framed from base 1. V drops 4 bases and J drops 0 bases, leaving 5 bases in between.

The donors belonged to the validation cohort of under 150 subjects, which was separate from the approximately 700-subject first cohort. This sequence was found in a woman between 18 and 29 years old in good health and CMV-seronegative. The sequenced sample consisted of PBMCs. The V and J genes are TRBV5-4 and TRBJ2-7; the D gene lacks a confident call. The CDR3 sequence is CASSNPSYEQYF. The nucleotide sequence is given as TGTGCCAGCAGCAATCCCTCCTACGAGCAGTACTTC.